The 8 T cell receptor beta chains listed next were all sequenced from one sample in a study of T cell clonality in common variable immunodeficiency. The method was immunoSEQ multiplex PCR; TCRdb's version includes in-frame clones alone and lacks a portion of them. The repertoire consists of tens of thousands of clones, none detected only once. Sequencing was performed on peripheral blood mononuclear cells. Every receptor here comes from a person aged 18 to 70 in good health.

Judged by abundance, this clone is medium-sized. Read coverage stops 3 residues before the CDR3 terminus; the germline J gene supplies the remainder. This chain uses TRBV19 with TRBJ2-2; D remains unclear. The CDR3 totals 13 residues. Trimming took off 6 bases at V and 3 bases at J, with 8 bases between the two ends. Germline CDR1 reads LNHDA; CDR2 reads SQIVND (reference sequence). CDR3 DNA (partial): TGTGCCAGTAGCCCCTATTACACCGGGGAG. It specifies CASSPYYTGE. The full-length CDR3 reads as CASSPYYTGELFF.

This clone has at least ten counts. The CDR3 is cut off 3 residues early in the read; its end comes from the germline J gene. This sequence joins TRBV5-4 and TRBJ1-2; D uncertain. Germline loops: CDR1 SGHNT, CDR2 YYREEE (reference sequence). This CDR3 comprises 12 residues. The CDR3: CASSLSGVGYTF. The CDR3 bases that were read are TGTGCCAGCAGCTTGTCCGGGGTAGGC. Together with reference TRBV5-4 and TRBJ1-2, the CDR3 gives the full variable domain: ETGVTQSPTHLIKTRGQQVTLRCSSQSGHNTVSWYQQALGQGPQFIFQYYREEENGRGNFPPRFSGLQFPNYSSELNVNALELDDSALYLCASSLSGVGYTFGSGTRLTVV.

This clone was found many times. The CDR3 extends 3 residues past the end of the read, so its final part is completed from the germline J gene. The chain uses TRBV7-3 and TRBJ2-1, with D perhaps matching TRBD2 (6 bases). The length of the CDR3 is 14 residues. V was trimmed by 4 bases and J by 5 bases, leaving 12 bases between them. Germline V gene data show CDR1 as SGHTA and CDR2 as FQGTGA. CDR3: CASSSAGGHNEQFF. The covered CDR3 bases are TGTGCCAGCAGCTCGGCCGGGGGACACAATGAG.

In this sample, this clone turned up many times. The CDR3 end is not reached by the read, which stops 3 residues before it; the germline J gene fills it in. The chain recombines TRBV7-3 with TRBJ2-1; 7 bases agree with TRBD2. Germline V gene data show CDR1 as SGHTA and CDR2 as FQGTGA. The CDR3 loop spans 15 amino acids. Unmatched junction bases numbered 10, after V lost 5 bases and J lost 6 bases. The CDR3 spells CASSPSGGRANEQFF. Incomplete CDR3 DNA: TGTGCCAGCAGCCCGAGTGGGGGGAGGGCCAATGAG. Full variable domain (rest looked up from reference TRBV7-3 and TRBJ2-1): GAGVSQTPSNKVTEKGKYVELRCDPISGHTALYWYRQSLGQGPEFLIYFQGTGAADDSGLPNDRFFAVRPEGSVSTLKIQRTERGDSAVYLCASSPSGGRANEQFFGPGTRLTVL.

This clone has a count of ten or more. Coverage ceases 3 residues before the CDR3 finishes, and the germline J gene fills in the end. The chain joins TRBV20-1 to TRBJ2-1; D is possibly TRBD2 (5 bases). This CDR3 is built from 13 residues. CDR1 DFQATT and CDR2 SNEGSKA come from the germline V gene (reference sequence). Trimming pared 3 bases from V and 0 bases from J, leaving 6 bases between. The CDR3 spells CSASGLSYNEQFF. CDR3 bases read: TGCAGTGCTAGCGGACTCTCCTACAATGAG.

This clone has a count of ten or more. Read data end 3 residues before the CDR3 end; the end is taken from the germline J gene. This chain uses TRBV6-2 or TRBV6-3 with TRBJ2-7, with 8 bases that match TRBD1. V dropped 6 bases and J dropped 5; count of bases not matched to a gene: 15. CDR3 length: 16 residues. The germline V gene has CDR1 MNHEY and CDR2 SVGEGT. The part of the CDR3 DNA that was read is TGTGCCAGCAGCAAAATGACAGGGGCCCTAAAGAACGAG. As protein: CASSKMTGALKNE. Given in full, the CDR3 is CASSKMTGALKNEQYF.

This clone was counted many times. The missing CDR3 end, 3 residues past where the read stops, is filled in from the germline J gene. This chain joins TRBV2 and TRBJ2-5, with TRBD2 matching 13 bases. This CDR3 contains 16 residues. V lost 6 bases and J lost 6; bases outside the gene matches: 10. Per germline, CDR1 SNHLY and CDR2 FYNNEI. CDR3 DNA (partial): TGTGCCAGCAGGGCCGGACTAGCGGGAGACCGTAAGACC. It is translated as CASRAGLAGDRKT. The entire CDR3 reads CASRAGLAGDRKTQYF.

There are many counts of this clone. Read data end 3 residues before the CDR3 end; the end is taken from the germline J gene. The V call is TRBV5-4, the J call TRBJ2-7, with TRBD2 matching 8 bases. J lost 1 base, V lost 3 bases, and 3 bases had no gene match. From germline, CDR1 is SGHNT and CDR2 YYREEE (reference sequence). This CDR3 has 14 amino acids. CDR3 DNA (partial): TGTGCCAGCAGCTGGAGCGGGGGTTCCTACGAG. It specifies CASSWSGGSYE. The full CDR3 sequence reads CASSWSGGSYEQYF.